This T cell receptor (beta chain) was recorded in a study of blood T cell repertoires in COVID-19. With 6 bases clipped from V and 7 bases from J, the junction kept 10 bases outside the gene matches. Germline V gene sequence: CDR1 SGDLS, CDR2 YYNGEE. The CDR3 is 15 amino acids. The repertoire was sequenced with immunoSEQ multiplex PCR; TCRdb's copy has only in-frame clones and lacks some. The sample includes about 120,000 clones, about 89% of them seen just once. This TCR came from a woman in her seventies with acute or convalescent COVID-19. Sequencing was performed on peripheral blood. This chain joins TRBV9 and TRBJ1-4; TRBD1 aligns across 9 bases. CDR3 residues: CASNQGGQGGEKLFF. DNA for the CDR3: TGTGCCAGCAATCAAGGGGGACAGGGTGGTGAAAAACTGTTTTTT.